This T cell receptor beta chain was found in a study of blood T cell repertoires in COVID-19. The sample holds a few counts of this clone. The assay was immunoSEQ multiplex PCR, and TCRdb's table has in-frame clones only and misses some. This sample yields around 100,000 clones, of which 80% to 95% are seen a single time; 2% to 2.5% belongs to the top ten. Per germline, CDR1 DFQATT and CDR2 SNEGSKA (reference sequence). This CDR3 contains 12 residues. The germline V and J ends were trimmed by 3 bases and 7 bases, with 10 bases remaining between them. The receptor was derived from a man aged 50-59 years with active COVID-19. The rearrangement uses TRBV20-1 and TRBJ2-1; possibly TRBD1 or TRBD2 for D (5 bases each). Material for sequencing was peripheral blood. This CDR3 reads CSASEGPNEQFF. CDR3 nucleotides: TGCAGTGCTAGTGAGGGGCCGAATGAGCAGTTCTTC.